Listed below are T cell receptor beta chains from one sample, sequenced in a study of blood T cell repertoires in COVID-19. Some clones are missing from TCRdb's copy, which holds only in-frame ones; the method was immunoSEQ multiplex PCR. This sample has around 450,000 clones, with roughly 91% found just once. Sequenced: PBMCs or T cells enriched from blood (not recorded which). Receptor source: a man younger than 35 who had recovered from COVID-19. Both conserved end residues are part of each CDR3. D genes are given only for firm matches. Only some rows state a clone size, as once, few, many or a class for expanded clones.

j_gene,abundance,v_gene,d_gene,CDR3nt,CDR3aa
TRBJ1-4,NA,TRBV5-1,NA,TGCGCCAGCACGCAACAGGGCCCTAATGAAAAACTGTTTTTT,CASTQQGPNEKLFF
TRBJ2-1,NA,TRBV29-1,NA,TGCAGCGTCCCAGGGGTATTAGGTAATGAGCAGTTCTTC,CSVPGVLGNEQFF
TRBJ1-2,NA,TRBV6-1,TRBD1,TGTGCCAGCAGTGAAGCTCCATGGACAGGGCGGTATGGCTACACCTTC,CASSEAPWTGRYGYTF
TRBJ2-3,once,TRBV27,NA,TGTGCCAGCAGATCTTGGGAGACAGATACGCAGTATTTT,CASRSWETDTQYF
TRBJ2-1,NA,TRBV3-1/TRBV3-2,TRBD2,TGTGCCAGCAGCCAACAAGCGGGGGGTAATGAGCAGTTCTTC,CASSQQAGGNEQFF
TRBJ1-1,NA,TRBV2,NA,TGTGCCAGCTCCCTCCTGAACACTGAAGCTTTCTTT,CASSLLNTEAFF
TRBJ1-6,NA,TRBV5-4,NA,TGTGCCAGCAGCTTGAATCCATCGGGACACCTTAATTCACCCCTCCACTTT,CASSLNPSGHLNSPLHF
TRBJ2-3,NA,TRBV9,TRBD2,TGTGCCAGCAGCGTAGGCAGCGGGGGGGCAGGAGATACGCAGTATTTT,CASSVGSGGAGDTQYF
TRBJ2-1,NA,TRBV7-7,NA,TGTGCCAGCAGCCTCCTCGGTGGGGAGTTGGGTGAGCAGTTCTTC,CASSLLGGELGEQFF
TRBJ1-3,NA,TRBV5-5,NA,TGTGCCAGCAGCCCCGCAATCCGCGGGGACTCTGGAAACACCATATATTTT,CASSPAIRGDSGNTIYF
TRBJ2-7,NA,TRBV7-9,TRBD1,TGTGCCAGCAGCTTAGGTTTGGGACAGGGGGTTTACGAGCAGTACTTC,CASSLGLGQGVYEQYF
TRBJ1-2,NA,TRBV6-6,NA,TGTGCCAGCACGGACAGAAGGGGCTACACCTTC,CASTDRRGYTF
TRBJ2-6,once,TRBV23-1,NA,TGCGCCAGCAGTCATCAAAACCCTAGGGCCGGGACATTTAGTTCTGGGGCCAACGTCCTGACTTTC,CASSHQNPRAGTFSSGANVLTF
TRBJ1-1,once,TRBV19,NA,TGTGCCAGTAGTACCCTTCCACTGACACCCCGTTCTGAAGCTTTCTTT,CASSTLPLTPRSEAFF
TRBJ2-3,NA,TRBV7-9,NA,TGTGCCAGCACCCGACGGGGGACCTCCGCAGATACGCAGTATTTT,CASTRRGTSADTQYF
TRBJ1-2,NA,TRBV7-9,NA,TGTGCCAGCAGTCAACTCGCAGGGGATGGCTACACCTTC,CASSQLAGDGYTF
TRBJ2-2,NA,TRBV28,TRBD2,TGTGCCAGCAGTTTTCCTGCTCTAGCGGGAGTGACCGGGGAGCTGTTTTTT,CASSFPALAGVTGELFF
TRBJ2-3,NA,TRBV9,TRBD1,TGTGCCAGCAGCGTAGACAGGGGGGGCACAGATACGCAGTATTTT,CASSVDRGGTDTQYF
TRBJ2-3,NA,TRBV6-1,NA,TGTGCCAGCAGTGAACGATCAAGCGGAACACGCACAGATACGCAGTATTTT,CASSERSSGTRTDTQYF